This T cell receptor (beta chain) was sequenced for a study of blood T cell repertoires in COVID-19. Trimming cost V 3 bases and J 5 bases; bases outside gene matches: 4. The CDR3 covers 13 residues. CDR1 and CDR2 (germline): DFQATT, SNEGSKA (reference sequence). This table comes from immunoSEQ multiplex PCR, and its TCRdb copy is limited to in-frame clones, with some not included. The sample yields some 360,000 clones, over 85% seen once. Source material: peripheral blood. The chain has TRBV20-1 and TRBJ2-1, with 7 bases that match TRBD2. This TCR was sampled from a woman aged 60-75 years with COVID-19, enrolled during active disease. The CDR3 region is CSASGRGNNEQFF. The CDR3 DNA follows: TGCAGTGCTAGTGGGCGGGGGAACAATGAGCAGTTCTTC.